This TCR beta chain is from a study of PD-1 blockade in classical Hodgkin lymphoma. Study-wide results and limits: Compared with baseline, CD4+ but not CD8+ TCR diversity had risen significantly by C4D1.

V was shortened by 8 bases and J by 0 bases, with 19 bases between the two germline ends. CDR3 length: 16 residues. Germline-derived CDR1 and CDR2 are LNHDA and SQIVND (reference sequence). Sequencing was performed with immunoSEQ multiplex PCR; in TCRdb, only in-frame clones are kept and a portion is missing. The data show 10,000 to 14,000 clones, 70% to 85% seen once. Relapse after autologous stem cell transplantation occurred in every patient, and brentuximab vedotin exposure varied. Of note for this clone: Its antigen is currently unknown.

The input for sequencing was peripheral blood mononuclear cells (PBMCs), taken before the second cycle of nivolumab. The V and J genes are TRBV19 and TRBJ1-1; no reliable D call. The receptor was isolated from a human donor with classical Hodgkin lymphoma. CDR3 DNA sequence: TGTGCCAGTCTTAATAGTATTGGTCGGCTGAACACTGAAGCTTTCTTT. Translation: CASLNSIGRLNTEAFF.